What follows are 20 T cell receptor beta chains derived from one specimen sequenced in a study of CD8 T cells in Susac syndrome. An input of about 0.45 to 1 ug of RNA was subjected to reverse transcription using random hexamers. TCRdb passed the immunoSEQ multiplex PCR reads through MiXCR, listing each CDR3 protein once. The repertoire consists of about 130,000 distinct CDR3 sequences, with 95% occurring once and the leading ten covering roughly 0.2%. Sequenced material: CD8+ T cells from PBMCs. The receptors were sampled from a human donor with Susac syndrome.

The genes are TRBV5-1 and TRBJ2-7; no clear D. Deletions cut 1 base from V and 3 bases from J, with 8 bases between. Germline CDR1 reads SGHRS; CDR2 reads YFSETQ. This CDR3 spans 13 amino acids. CDR3 amino acids: CASSLRQHYEQYF. CDR3 coding DNA: TGCGCCAGCAGCTTGCGGCAGCACTACGAGCAGTACTTC.

The chain combines TRBV5-6 with TRBJ1-1; D unresolved. The CDR3 spans 12 residues. Trimming took 3 bases from V and 4 from J, leaving 7 bases between them. Germline values: CDR1 SGHDT, CDR2 YYEEEE. The CDR3 protein is CASSSGSTEAFF. The CDR3 DNA reads TGTGCCAGCAGCTCGGGGAGCACTGAAGCTTTCTTT.

This clonotype was found once. The chain is built from TRBV12-3 or TRBV12-4 and TRBJ2-1; D remains ambiguous. Trimming cost V 3 bases and J 0 bases, with 12 bases left between them. The CDR3 length is 16 residues. CDR3 in amino acids: CASSFNAYSSYNEQFF. Here the CDR3 DNA reads TGTGCCAGCAGTTTTAATGCGTATAGCTCCTACAATGAGCAGTTCTTC.

V gene TRBV12-3 or TRBV12-4 combines with J gene TRBJ1-1; D is undetermined. Trimming left V 4 bases short and J 4 bases short, with 7 bases between. The CDR3 has 12 residues. The CDR3 sequence is CASSSDATEAFF. The CDR3 coding sequence is TGTGCCAGCAGTTCGGATGCCACTGAAGCTTTCTTT.

The chain uses TRBV30 and TRBJ1-1; D perhaps matches TRBD1 (5 bases). The CDR3 contains 13 residues. Trimming removed 0 bases from V and 1 base from J, with 6 bases in between. The germline V gene has CDR1 GTSNPN and CDR2 SVGIG (reference sequence). The CDR3 here is CAWSVDTNTEAFF. In DNA, the CDR3 is TGTGCCTGGAGTGTGGACACGAACACTGAAGCTTTCTTT.

This rearrangement joins TRBV4-1 to TRBJ1-4, with D unclear. The CDR3 has 17 residues. Germline loops: CDR1 MGHRA, CDR2 YSYEKL. Trimming shortened V by 0 bases and J by 3 bases, and 14 bases separated the two germline ends. The CDR3 is CASSQDRIRRANEKLFF. The CDR3 bases are TGCGCCAGCAGCCAAGATCGAATACGACGGGCTAATGAAAAACTGTTTTTT.

The V gene is TRBV9, the J gene TRBJ2-5, with 8 bases that match TRBD1. V dropped 1 base and J dropped 4; count of bases not matched to a gene: 3. The CDR3 runs 14 residues. Germline assignment: CDR1 SGDLS and CDR2 YYNGEE. CDR3 region: CASSVQGATETQYF. CDR3 bases: TGTGCCAGCAGCGTACAGGGGGCAACAGAGACCCAGTACTTC.

The chain employs TRBV27 and TRBJ1-1, with a possible D match to TRBD1 (5 bases). Germline CDR1 reads MNHEY; CDR2 reads SMNVEV (reference sequence). Trimming took off 4 bases at V and 4 bases at J, with 13 bases between the two ends. This CDR3 has 14 amino acids. CDR3 in DNA: TGTGCCAGCAGTTGGGGGGGTTGGGGCACTGAAGCTTTCTTT. Its protein product is CASSWGGWGTEAFF.

The table lists this clonotype with a count of one. This chain joins TRBV28 and TRBJ1-1; D is unresolved. Germline V gives CDR1 MDHEN, CDR2 SYDVKM. The ends were cut back, 2 bases at V and 1 base at J, with 8 bases in the middle. This CDR3 is 14 amino acids long. The CDR3: CASSLVGRNTEAFF. The CDR3 DNA sequence: TGTGCCAGCAGTTTAGTTGGTCGGAACACTGAAGCTTTCTTT.

This chain connects TRBV7-6 to TRBJ1-3; 8 positions agree with TRBD1. Germline lookup yields CDR1 SGHVS and CDR2 FNYEAQ. J was trimmed by 3 bases and V by 6 bases; bases with no gene match: 4. The CDR3 consists of 14 residues. CDR3 region: CASSSGGGGNTIYF. Here the CDR3 DNA reads TGTGCCAGCAGTTCAGGGGGCGGTGGAAACACCATATATTTT.

The V call is TRBV5-1, the J call TRBJ1-5; D remains unclear. Germline-derived CDR1 and CDR2 are SGHRS and YFSETQ. This CDR3 has 13 amino acids. The ends were cut back, 0 bases at V and 1 base at J, with 2 bases in the middle. The CDR3 sequence is CASSLESNQPQHF. The CDR3 DNA reads TGCGCCAGCAGCTTGGAGAGCAATCAGCCCCAGCATTTT.

The chain joins TRBV4-1 to TRBJ2-6; D is perhaps TRBD1 (6 bases). Germline-derived CDR1 and CDR2 are MGHRA and YSYEKL. V was clipped by 1 base and J by 4 bases, with 11 bases between them. The CDR3 is 16 residues long. The CDR3 here is CASSQATGFGANVLTF. The CDR3 DNA follows: TGCGCCAGCAGCCAAGCCACAGGGTTCGGGGCCAACGTCCTGACTTTC.

With respect to this clonotype: Its ends do not fully match the called genes, so a read error is possible. The chain joins TRBV7-7 to TRBJ2-5; 8 bases map to TRBD2. The germline CDR1 and CDR2 sequences are SSHAT and FNYEAQ (reference sequence). The CDR3 is made up of 15 amino acids. CDR3 DNA sequence: TGTGCTAGCAGCTTACTAGCGGCCGCCCAAGAGACCCAGTACTTC. It translates to CASSLLAAAQETQYF.

CDR3 region: CASSQETLAGAAGELFF. CDR3 DNA sequence: TGCGCCAGCAGCCAAGAGACACTAGCTGGAGCGGCCGGGGAGCTGTTTTTT. The V and J genes are TRBV4-1 and TRBJ2-2; possibly TRBD2 for D (6 bases). CDR3 length equals 17 residues. CDR1 is MGHRA, CDR2 YSYEKL, per germline. V was clipped by 0 bases and J by 6 bases, with 17 bases between them.

J is TRBJ2-2 and V is TRBV15; no definite D call. The CDR3 extends over 13 amino acids. Germline CDR1 is LNHNV and CDR2 is YYDKDF (reference sequence). V was clipped by 2 bases and J by 5 bases, with 6 bases between them. CDR3 DNA: TGTGCCACCAGCAGACTAGATACCGGGGAGCTGTTTTTT. Translating gives CATSRLDTGELFF.

The gene calls are TRBV12-3 or TRBV12-4 and TRBJ2-3, with 9 positions matching TRBD1. The CDR3 runs to 18 residues. The V gene end was trimmed by 6 bases and the J gene end by 2 bases; junction bases not matched to a gene: 15. The CDR3 DNA sequence: TGTGCCAGCAGATACACGTCGAGGGACAGGGCGGCCACAGATACGCAGTATTTT. Amino acid sequence: CASRYTSRDRAATDTQYF.

This clonotype was seen just once. This chain joins TRBV7-9 and TRBJ2-7, with 10 bases aligning to TRBD1. The CDR3 totals 14 residues. CDR1 and CDR2 (germline): SEHNR, FQNEAQ (reference sequence). Unmatched junction bases numbered 8, after V lost 6 bases and J lost 6 bases. The CDR3 here is CASRSGQGTPEQYF. The CDR3, as DNA: TGTGCCAGCAGATCGGGACAGGGGACACCCGAGCAGTACTTC.

The chain employs TRBV3-1 and TRBJ1-1; perhaps TRBD1 as D (5 bases). Germline lookup yields CDR1 LGHDT and CDR2 YNNKEL (reference sequence). The germline V and J ends were trimmed by 7 bases and 4 bases, with 10 bases remaining between them. This CDR3 comprises 12 residues. In DNA form, the CDR3 reads TGTGCCAGCACCATTGGGGGCACTGAAGCTTTCTTT. Translating gives CASTIGGTEAFF. The full variable domain, its missing parts supplied by reference TRBV3-1 and TRBJ1-1, is DTAVSQTPKYLVTQMGNDKSIKCEQNLGHDTMYWYKQDSKKFLKIMFSYNNKELIINETVPNRFSPKSPDKAHLNLHINSLELGDSAVYFCASTIGGTEAFFGQGTRLTVV.

This chain joins TRBV7-9 and TRBJ2-7; possible D gene TRBD2, 6 bases. The CDR3 is 16 residues long. Germline assignment: CDR1 SEHNR and CDR2 FQNEAQ (reference sequence). V dropped 1 base and J dropped 3 bases, with 16 bases sitting between them. The CDR3 DNA follows: TGTGCCAGCAGCTTAGTCCCCGCGGCTAGCGTCTACGAGCAGTACTTC. It encodes CASSLVPAASVYEQYF. The whole variable domain, filled in from reference TRBV7-9 and TRBJ2-7, reads DTGVSQNPRHKITKRGQNVTFRCDPISEHNRLYWYRQTLGQGPEFLTYFQNEAQLEKSRLLSDRFSAERPKGSFSTLEIQRTEQGDSAMYLCASSLVPAASVYEQYFGPGTRLTVT.

The chain employs TRBV3-1 and TRBJ2-3; 8 nucleotides match TRBD2. The CDR3 extends over 16 amino acids. The J segment lost 8 bases and the V segment lost 0 bases, leaving 10 bases of the junction unmatched. The germline V gene encodes CDR1 LGHDT and CDR2 YNNKEL (reference sequence). This CDR3 is CASSQEGAGEPVTQYF. In DNA, the CDR3 is TGTGCCAGCAGCCAAGAAGGAGCGGGAGAACCAGTTACGCAGTATTTT.